This T cell receptor (beta chain) was documented in a study of CD8 T cells in ankylosing spondylitis. Findings of the study overall: Certain motif variants had earlier appeared in reactive arthritis synovial fluid and blood. A TCR beta motif of about eight highly homologous variants appeared characteristic of ankylosing spondylitis blood.

The CDR3 consists of 10 residues. V lost 4 bases to trimming and J lost 8 bases, with 8 bases between them. Per the germline V gene, CDR1 is DFQATT and CDR2 is SNEGSKA (reference sequence). Quantitative 5'-RACE was performed with molecular barcodes, and it yielded the TCR beta libraries. TCRdb re-called the 5' RACE reads with MiXCR, one entry per CDR3 protein. Of around 430,000 distinct CDR3 sequences listed, roughly 18% are singletons. This clonotype was seen at least ten times. Antigen: not known. The sequence came from a male donor with ankylosing spondylitis. Input material: blood, either unsorted or a sorted T cell fraction (not recorded which). The chain employs TRBV20-1 and TRBJ1-2, with D uncertain. As DNA, the CDR3 is TGCAGTGCTAACATGGAAGGCTACACCTTC. Translated: CSANMEGYTF.